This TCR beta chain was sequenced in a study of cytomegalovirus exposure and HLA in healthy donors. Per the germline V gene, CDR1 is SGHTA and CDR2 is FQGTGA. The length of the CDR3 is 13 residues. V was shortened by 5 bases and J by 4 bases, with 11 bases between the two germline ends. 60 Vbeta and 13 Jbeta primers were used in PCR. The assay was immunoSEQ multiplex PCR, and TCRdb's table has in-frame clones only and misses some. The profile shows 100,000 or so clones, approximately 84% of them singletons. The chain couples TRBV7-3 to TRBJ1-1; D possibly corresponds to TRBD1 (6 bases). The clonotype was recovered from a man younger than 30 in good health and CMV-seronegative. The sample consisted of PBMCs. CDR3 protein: CASSRQVSTEAFF. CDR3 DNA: TGTGCCAGCAGCCGACAGGTGAGCACTGAAGCTTTCTTT.